This T cell receptor (beta chain) was retrieved from a study of blood T cell repertoires in COVID-19 (dated by TCRdb to about 2020). Concerning the study at large: Collaborator samples came from the United States, Italy and Spain and covered acute and convalescent phases of COVID-19. The prospective study material was composed of cDNA or gDNA derived from T cells, B-cell-depleted T cells, or PBMCs. A de-identified subject ID, COVID-19 status, age in years and sex were almost always included in the sample metadata. The samples were drawn from two sources: the first 160 participants of the ongoing ImmuneRACE study, and fewer than 1,500 subjects contributed by 6 global collaborators. The dataset comprised deeply sampled blood TCRbeta repertoires from subjects exposed to, actively infected with, or recovered from COVID-19. HLA class I and class II types, where available, came from metadata supplied by the sample provider rather than from assay-based typing. The repertoires were released in a freely available public database intended as a resource for research on the immune response to SARS-CoV-2. General study outcomes and caveats: How much clinical and demographic metadata was included differed by source and by participant, and the metadata was provided uncurated.

A second Seattle source provided samples from volunteer blood donors who had recovered from COVID-19. Each collaborating institution followed its own protocols to collect whole blood in K2EDTA tubes. Collaborator samples were shipped for TCRbeta analysis as frozen whole blood, isolated PBMCs, or DNA extracted from either sample type. Turning to this clone: Its antigen specificity is not known. One base away there is no much larger clone; base qualities are not given.

As encoded in the germline V gene, CDR1 is SGHDT while CDR2 is YYEEEE. At the junction V is shortened by 4 bases and J by 0 bases, with 12 bases in between. The CDR3 numbers 15 residues from cysteine through phenylalanine. Of the read, only the CDR3 DNA is kept; its 45 bases are in frame from base 1. The immunoSEQ Assay, a bias-controlled multiplex PCR, was used to amplify TCRbeta CDR3 regions from genomic DNA. The original methods were these. Within the assay, amplification of reference gene primers was used to estimate how many nucleated cells each sample contained. To quantify the absolute abundance of each unique TCRbeta CDR3 rearrangement, sequence reads were collapsed and filtered. For each sample, productive Simpson clonality was calculated as the square root of Simpson's diversity index over productive rearrangements. What TCRdb holds here is the immuneACCESS table cut down to in-frame rearrangements. Part of the clones is not present; checked against another copy, under half of the missing clones reflect an unresolved V gene, and the others are unexplained. D and trimming come from the DNA, and the V and J calls and clone size come from that table. The sample table records over 120,000 clones; around 87% of these occur just once. Jointly, the top ten make up roughly 37% of the sample.

The TCR originated in a man aged 50-60 years who had recovered from COVID-19. The sample comprised peripheral blood. The sequence is built from TRBV5-6 and TRBJ2-3, with TRBD2 tentatively as D gene (5 bases match). The DNA reads TGTGCCAGCAGCCCCCCGGGGTGGAGCACAGATACGCAGTATTTT. Its product reads: CASSPPGWSTDTQYF.